This section outlines one T cell receptor (beta chain) sequence together with its context. Its target is not known. CDR3 size: 16 residues. The germline V gene encodes CDR1 MNHEY and CDR2 SVGAGI. J lost 4 bases, V lost 0 bases, and 6 bases had no gene match. Original processing notes: With immunoSEQ giving junction-only sequences and no quality scores, filtering differed. Profiling relied on immunoSEQ multiplex PCR, and the TCRdb table lists in-frame clones only, not all of them. V, J and clone size are taken as reported in that table, and D and trimming were inferred from the DNA itself. The sample includes about 1.5 million clones, approximately 98% of them seen just once. This entry comes from a study of shared clonotypes between healthy human individuals. Study at large: Aged 18 to 49, the donors were a couple of women and a few men.

Study-wide findings and caveats: The study sampled only blood, and tissue repertoires likely differ. Researchers found naive subsets generally carried larger estimated richness than memory subsets.

The sequence derives from a man aged 25 to 40 in good health. Source material: naive CD4+ T cells sorted from blood. Documented subset: CD45RA+ positively selected. The chain recombines TRBV6-5 with TRBJ1-2, with 9 bases aligning to TRBD1. The CDR3 coding sequence is TGTGCCAGCAGTTACTCGGACAGGGGCCCTCCCTATGGCTACACCTTC. Protein sequence: CASSYSDRGPPYGYTF.